The 28 T cell receptor beta chains listed next were all sequenced from one sample in a study of post-analysis software for immune sequencing data. General study findings and limits: About five TRBV segments occurring more often in patients than controls included TRBV5-6, TRBV5-1 and TRBV20-1.

These receptors' antigens are unknown. Every TCR beta cDNA library bore unique molecular identifiers. TCRdb fed the PCR reads into MiXCR, producing one record per CDR3 protein. Of about 560,000 distinct CDR3 sequences in the sample, roughly 45% were seen once. The sample taken for sequencing was blood. All receptors derive from a girl aged 10-17 years with multiple sclerosis.

A few counts support this clonotype. The V call is TRBV5-5, the J call TRBJ2-1; the D gene could be TRBD1 or TRBD2 (6 bases each). V lost 7 bases and J 2 bases, leaving 10 bases between the germline ends. This CDR3 contains 13 residues. Germline values: CDR1 SGHKS, CDR2 YYEKEE (reference sequence). The CDR3 loop is CASSGAAYNEQFF. DNA for the CDR3: TGTGCCAGCTCGGGGGCGGCCTACAATGAGCAGTTCTTC. The variable domain in full, with the rest retrieved from reference TRBV5-5 and TRBJ2-1, is DAGVTQSPTHLIKTRGQQVTLRCSPISGHKSVSWYQQVLGQGPQFIFQYYEKEERGRGNFPDRFSARQFPNYSSELNVNALLLGDSALYLCASSGAAYNEQFFGPGTRLTVL.

This sequence joins TRBV29-1 and TRBJ2-1, with 11 positions matching TRBD2. CDR1 SQVTM and CDR2 ANQGSEA come from the germline V gene. CDR3 size: 16 residues. With 4 bases clipped from V and 7 bases from J, the junction kept 12 bases outside the gene matches. The CDR3, as DNA: TGCAGCGTTGCTCGGCTACTAGCGGGAGTGAGTAATGAGCAGTTCTTC. Amino acid sequence: CSVARLLAGVSNEQFF.

The gene calls are TRBV4-1 and TRBJ1-2; no firm D call. With 3 bases removed from V and 8 bases from J, the gap between germline ends came to 13 bases. The CDR3 has 13 residues. In germline, CDR1 is MGHRA, CDR2 YSYEKL. As DNA, the CDR3 is TGCGCCAGCAGCCAGCTCGTATGGAAGGGCTACACCTTC. This gives the protein CASSQLVWKGYTF.

As DNA, the CDR3 is TGCGCCAGCTATAGCAATCAGCCCCAGCATTTT. This codes for CASYSNQPQHF. The chain has TRBV5-1 and TRBJ1-5; the D is unclear. Germline V lookup: CDR1 SGHRS, CDR2 YFSETQ. Trimming pared 7 bases from V and 0 bases from J, leaving 2 bases between. This CDR3 is built from 11 residues.

This chain's CDR3 is CASSFDRSSYNEQFF. The CDR3 DNA reads as TGCGCCAGCAGCTTCGACAGGAGCTCCTACAATGAGCAGTTCTTC. The chain recombines TRBV5-1 with TRBJ2-1, with D perhaps TRBD1 (6 bases). This CDR3 contains 15 residues. Germline lookup yields CDR1 SGHRS and CDR2 YFSETQ. Trimming left V 2 bases short and J 0 bases short, with 9 bases between.

The rearrangement links TRBV7-8 to TRBJ1-1; 11 nucleotides agree with TRBD1. Per the germline V gene, CDR1 is SGHVS and CDR2 is FQNEAQ. The CDR3 is made up of 18 amino acids. V trimming: 4 bases; J trimming: 0 bases; junction bases outside the gene matches: 10. The CDR3 DNA reads as TGTGCCAGCAGCTCGCCCGGACAGGGGGCCCTAATGAACACTGAAGCTTTCTTT. Amino acid sequence: CASSSPGQGALMNTEAFF.

V is TRBV6-5 and J is TRBJ2-1, with TRBD2 matching 9 bases. After removal of 6 bases from V and 2 bases from J, the junction contained 5 bases not matched to a gene. CDR3 length: 15 residues. The germline CDR1 and CDR2 sequences are MNHEY and SVGAGI. The CDR3, as DNA: TGTGCCAGCAGCCTGACTAGCGGAGCCTACAATGAGCAGTTCTTC. Translation gives CASSLTSGAYNEQFF.

The rearrangement uses TRBV7-2 and TRBJ2-1; 11 nucleotides match TRBD2. The V and J ends lost 6 bases and 12 bases, in that order; junction bases with no gene match: 16. CDR3 length equals 16 residues. Germline lookup yields CDR1 SGHTA and CDR2 FQGNSA. The chain's CDR3 is CASRQSVLAGGFGQFF. The CDR3 bases are TGTGCCAGCAGACAGAGCGTCCTAGCGGGGGGTTTTGGGCAGTTCTTC.

This clonotype has a single count. The gene calls are TRBV30 and TRBJ2-7, with D possibly matching TRBD1 (6 bases). This CDR3 region has 14 residues. The germline V gene encodes CDR1 GTSNPN and CDR2 SVGIG (reference sequence). Trimming cost V 0 bases and J 3 bases, with 12 bases left between them. The CDR3 loop is CAWSVSTGYYEQYF. CDR3 nucleotides: TGTGCCTGGAGTGTTTCGACAGGCTACTACGAGCAGTACTTC.

V usage is TRBV24-1 and J usage is TRBJ2-2, with 10 bases that match TRBD1. Germline V gives CDR1 KGHDR, CDR2 SFDVKD. This CDR3 comprises 16 residues. The V gene end was trimmed by 9 bases and the J gene end by 1 base; junction bases not matched to a gene: 7. The CDR3 DNA is TGTGCCACCTTAAGGGACAGGGGCAGGAACACCGGGGAGCTGTTTTTT. Translated, it gives CATLRDRGRNTGELFF.

The chain uses TRBV7-9 and TRBJ2-5; perhaps D is TRBD1 or TRBD2 (5 bases each). CDR1 is SEHNR and CDR2 is FQNEAQ in the germline V gene (reference sequence). Trimming shortened V by 11 bases and J by 1 base, and 11 bases separated the two germline ends. The CDR3 length is 12 residues. The CDR3 DNA follows: TGTGCCGTAGGGGACGGCCAAGAGACCCAGTACTTC. Amino acids: CAVGDGQETQYF.

The chain's CDR3 is CALTPGANVLTF. As DNA, the CDR3 is TGTGCCTTAACCCCTGGGGCCAACGTCCTGACTTTC. V is TRBV6-1 and J is TRBJ2-6, with unresolved D. The CDR3 extends over 12 amino acids. Trimming stripped 11 bases from V and 2 bases from J, with 7 bases between. Germline CDR1 and CDR2: MNHNS and SASEGT.

This chain joins TRBV2 and TRBJ2-5; TRBD2 matches 7 bases. The CDR3 loop spans 15 amino acids. In germline, CDR1 is SNHLY, CDR2 FYNNEI. The V and J ends lost 2 bases and 0 bases, in that order; junction bases with no gene match: 3. The CDR3 protein is CASSELRGNQETQYF. The CDR3 DNA reads as TGTGCCAGCAGTGAATTGCGGGGGAACCAAGAGACCCAGTACTTC.

The V and J genes are TRBV4-1 and TRBJ2-4, with D possibly being TRBD1 (6 bases). Looked up from germline, CDR1 is MGHRA and CDR2 is YSYEKL. The V end lost 5 bases, the J end lost 3 bases, and 11 bases lay between the germline ends. This CDR3 is 14 amino acids long. The CDR3 sequence is CASSNQDSKNIQYF. As DNA, the CDR3 is TGCGCCAGCAGCAACCAGGACAGCAAAAACATTCAGTACTTC.

This clonotype was counted only a few times. The chain employs TRBV6-5 and TRBJ2-3; 10 positions agree with TRBD2. V lost 5 bases and J lost 6; bases outside the gene matches: 8. Germline V gene lookup returns CDR1 MNHEY and CDR2 SVGAGI. The CDR3 is 15 amino acids. The CDR3 loop reads CASSPLAGAGDTQYF. The CDR3 DNA follows: TGTGCCAGCAGTCCTCTAGCGGGGGCCGGTGATACGCAGTATTTT.

As for this clonotype: A much larger clone is a single base away; this may be a read error. This chain joins TRBV2 and TRBJ2-1, with TRBD2 matching 12 bases. CDR1 and CDR2 (germline): SNHLY, FYNNEI. This CDR3 has 15 amino acids. V was clipped by 6 bases and J by 2 bases; unmatched bases: 2. The CDR3 sequence is CASRTSGSTYNEQFF. DNA for the CDR3: TGTGCCAGCAGGACTAGCGGGAGCACCTACAATGAGCAGTTCTTC.

V is TRBV10-3 and J is TRBJ1-2; TRBD1 is a possible D gene (6 bases). Germline CDR1 is ENHRY and CDR2 is SYGVKD. CDR3 length equals 13 residues. V gave up 8 bases and J gave up 2 bases, with 12 bases separating them. CDR3 sequence reads: CAISLDSNYGYTF. CDR3 nucleotides: TGTGCCATCTCCCTGGACAGCAACTATGGCTACACCTTC.

V usage is TRBV12-3 or TRBV12-4 and J usage is TRBJ2-4; D unresolved. This CDR3 comprises 14 residues. The V end was cut by 6 bases, the J end by 0 bases, with 9 bases between. In nucleotides, the CDR3 is TGTGCCAGCAGCCCACCGATAGCCAAAAACATTCAGTACTTC. This translates into CASSPPIAKNIQYF.

V usage is TRBV20-1 and J usage is TRBJ2-4; 11 bases match TRBD2. Germline CDR1 is DFQATT and CDR2 is SNEGSKA (reference sequence). The CDR3 totals 14 residues. The V gene end was trimmed by 1 base and the J gene end by 4 bases; junction bases not matched to a gene: 0. The CDR3 DNA follows: TGCAGTGCTAGAGCTAGCGGGGGGAAAAACATTCAGTACTTC. It translates to CSARASGGKNIQYF.

The chain has TRBV20-1 and TRBJ1-2; D is ambiguous. There are 11 residues in the CDR3. Deletions cut 6 bases from V and 6 bases from J, with 11 bases between. From germline, CDR1 is DFQATT and CDR2 SNEGSKA (reference sequence). Here the CDR3 DNA reads TGCAGTGCAAGACGGGAAAATGGCTACACCTTC. Encoded protein: CSARRENGYTF.

This clonotype appeared many times. Relative to the germline gene, one junction end is altered; a read error may explain this. This chain uses TRBV7-9 with TRBJ2-7; D is ambiguous. The germline V gene encodes CDR1 SEHNR and CDR2 FQNEAQ (reference sequence). The CDR3 sequence is 14 residues long. Here the CDR3 DNA reads TGCGCCAGCAGCTTCCCCGGACGTTCCTACGAGCAGTACTTC. It translates to CASSFPGRSYEQYF.

The J gene is TRBJ1-1, the V gene TRBV27, with D maybe TRBD1 (6 bases). Trimming pared 2 bases from V and 1 base from J, leaving 11 bases between. The germline gives CDR1 MNHEY, CDR2 SMNVEV (reference sequence). CDR3 size: 15 residues. The CDR3 protein is CASSLGGRGNTEAFF. In nucleotides, the CDR3 is TGTGCCAGCAGTTTAGGGGGCAGGGGGAACACTGAAGCTTTCTTT.

This clonotype was observed a handful of times. This chain connects TRBV5-3 to TRBJ2-2; D is undetermined. TRBV5-3 is classed as an ORF, of uncertain function. CDR3 length: 13 amino acids. The V end lost 7 bases, the J end lost 6 bases, and 13 bases lay between the germline ends. The CDR3 spells CARVQPTAGELFF. CDR3 nucleotides: TGTGCCAGAGTACAACCCACCGCCGGGGAGCTGTTTTTT.

The chain has TRBV29-1 and TRBJ2-2, with D unclear. Per germline, CDR1 SQVTM and CDR2 ANQGSEA. The CDR3 covers 14 residues. V dropped 6 bases and J dropped 13 bases, with 24 bases sitting between them. The DNA of the CDR3 is TGCAGCGTCGTAGGGCTCTCTCCCCTCGTGGGGCTGTTTTTT. Protein product: CSVVGLSPLVGLFF.

V usage is TRBV20-1 and J usage is TRBJ2-5, with D possibly being TRBD1 (6 bases). The DNA end is more similar to TRBJ2-7, so the J call may be wrong. Germline CDR1 reads DFQATT; CDR2 reads SNEGSKA (reference sequence). The CDR3 extends over 14 amino acids. CDR3 loop: CSAKDRTDTYEQYF. The CDR3 region has the DNA TGCAGTGCCAAGGATCGGACAGACACCTACGAGCAGTACTTC.

This clonotype was seen only a few times. The CDR3 bases are TGTGCCAGCAGTATAGGTTACGAGCAGTACTTC. Its translation: CASSIGYEQYF. This rearrangement joins TRBV27 to TRBJ2-7; no reliable D call. The V gene's germline CDR1 is MNHEY and CDR2 SMNVEV (reference sequence). This CDR3 spans 11 amino acids. Trimming cost V 5 bases and J 4 bases, with 6 bases left between them.

The chain links TRBV6-5 to TRBJ2-7; perhaps TRBD2 as D (7 bases). The J call may not be correct, given that the DNA end is closer to TRBJ2-5. The CDR3 runs to 14 residues. From germline, CDR1 is MNHEY and CDR2 SVGAGI. Written as DNA, the CDR3 is TGTGCCAGCAGGACAGGACTAGACGGAGAGACCCAGTACTTC. Its protein product is CASRTGLDGETQYF.

This clonotype was seen only a few times. The chain carries TRBV5-1 and TRBJ2-3; D might be TRBD1 (6 bases). CDR1 and CDR2 (germline): SGHRS, YFSETQ. The CDR3 extends over 16 amino acids. V lost 2 bases to trimming and J lost 7 bases, with 20 bases between them. CDR3 sequence reads: CASSLLTGSSANTQYF. In DNA, the CDR3 is TGCGCCAGCAGCTTACTTACAGGGTCCTCCGCAAATACGCAGTATTTT.